The TCR beta chain under discussion was sequenced for a study of T cell responses to AZD1222 COVID-19 vaccine. Whole-study context: The study pooled second doses at about 4 or about 12 weeks. Study-level points and caveats: There were vaccine-associated CD4 TCRs across spike, dominant at 160-218 and 743-854. Only six individuals given AZD1222 were seropositive at baseline. Vaccination with two AZD1222 doses was followed by a rise in Spike-specific TCR breadth and depth.

Generated by immunoSEQ multiplex PCR, the TCRdb table keeps only in-frame clones and is missing some. The sample includes under 200,000 clones, about 88% of them seen just once. Trimming took off 2 bases at V and 1 base at J, with 14 bases between the two ends. The CDR3 runs to 16 residues. Germline V gene data show CDR1 as SGHTA and CDR2 as FQGNSA. A remark on this clone: Its target is not known.

The chain combines TRBV7-2 with TRBJ1-1; weak D call: TRBD1 (5 bases). The sequence was collected from an adult in good health. Sequencing used peripheral blood, obtained on day 0 of AZD1222 vaccination. The CDR3 region is CASSLTPGARNTEAFF. The CDR3 region has the DNA TGTGCCAGCAGCTTAACCCCCGGGGCGCGGAACACTGAAGCTTTCTTT. The variable domain in full, completed from reference TRBV7-2 and TRBJ1-1, reads GAGVSQSPSNKVTEKGKDVELRCDPISGHTALYWYRQSLGQGLEFLIYFQGNSAPDKSGLPSDRFSAERTGGSVSTLTIQRTQQEDSAVYLCASSLTPGARNTEAFFGQGTRLTVV.